This T cell receptor beta chain was sequenced in a study of shared clonotypes between healthy human individuals. General study points: A limitation of the genetic and exposure-history diversity represented arose from few donors. Sorted-subset sequencing, rarefaction showed, was incomplete despite large depth.

Replicate sorted-subset PCRs were loaded with around 0.2 ug DNA, roughly 33,000 T cell genomes. Here immunoSEQ multiplex PCR was the method, and the copy in TCRdb shows in-frame clones only, minus some. The table includes about 960,000 clones, 76% detected once. A single count supports this clone. The antigen remains unidentified. From CD4+ cells came CD45RA+ naive and CD45RA-negative memory subsets. Source material: memory CD4+ T cells sorted from blood. Subset here: CD45RA-negative fraction. The sequence was obtained from a man younger than 35 in good health.

The CDR3 sequence is CASSARAGANTGELFF. CDR3 nucleotide sequence: TGTGCCAGCAGCGCTAGAGCGGGAGCGAACACCGGGGAGCTGTTTTTT. This chain connects TRBV9 to TRBJ2-2; the match to TRBD2 covers 8 bases. The germline V gene encodes CDR1 SGDLS and CDR2 YYNGEE. The V segment lost 3 bases and the J segment 0 bases; nucleotides outside the gene matches: 4. The CDR3 contains 16 residues.